The rows below give T cell receptor beta chains drawn from one sample of a study of beta chain features in type 1 diabetes. The data were produced by immunoSEQ multiplex PCR, yet TCRdb's version contains in-frame clones alone and is incomplete. The sample shows hundreds of thousands of clones, about 14% of them seen only once. Sequencing was carried out using naive CD4+ T cells from blood. All receptors come from a man between 18 and 35 years old with type 1 diabetes. CDR3s include the opening cysteine and the closing phenylalanine or tryptophan. Fields, in order: D gene, clone size, V gene, J gene, CDR3 protein, CDR3 DNA. D genes are given only for firm matches. Clone size, where shown, is once, few, many, or a class for clones that have expanded.

-	few	TRBV9	TRBJ2-5	CASSVSETQYF	TGTGCCAGCAGCGTCTCGGAGACCCAGTACTTC
-	-	TRBV19	TRBJ2-1	CASSARLDSLTYNEQFF	TGTGCCAGTAGTGCCCGGCTGGACTCCCTAACCTACAATGAGCAGTTCTTC
-	-	TRBV7-2	TRBJ2-7	CASRLGADLDYEQYF	TGTGCCAGCCGGCTTGGTGCAGATCTAGACTACGAGCAGTACTTC
-	few	TRBV12-5	TRBJ2-7	CASGLVASEEQYF	TGTGCTAGTGGTTTGGTGGCCTCCGAGGAGCAGTACTTC
-	-	TRBV6-1	TRBJ1-1	CASSEHTEAFF	TGTGCCAGCAGTGAACACACTGAAGCTTTCTTT
-	-	TRBV21-1	TRBJ1-1	CASRQGKTEAFF	TGTGCCAGCAGACAGGGGAAGACTGAAGCTTTCTTT
-	few	TRBV6-4	TRBJ1-6	CASSETGHNSPLHF	TGTGCCAGCAGTGAGACGGGACATAATTCACCCCTCCACTTT
TRBD1	-	TRBV13	TRBJ2-7	CASTQGGQGLSYEQYF	TGTGCCAGCACCCAGGGCGGACAGGGGCTCTCCTACGAGCAGTACTTC
TRBD1	-	TRBV7-3	TRBJ1-1	CASSLLPGQGAGNTEAFF	TGTGCCAGCAGCTTACTGCCGGGACAGGGGGCGGGAAACACTGAAGCTTTCTTT
-	-	TRBV10-3	TRBJ2-7	CAISSRGQPYEQYF	TGTGCCATCAGCTCCCGAGGACAGCCCTACGAGCAGTACTTC
TRBD1	-	TRBV9	TRBJ1-5	CASSLTGGGNQPQHF	TGTGCCAGCAGCTTGACAGGGGGCGGCAATCAGCCCCAGCATTTT
TRBD1	few	TRBV15	TRBJ1-1	CATSSQGARTEAFF	TGTGCCACCAGCTCCCAGGGGGCGCGGACTGAAGCTTTCTTT
TRBD1	few	TRBV5-1	TRBJ1-2	CASSLGDRREGYTF	TGCGCCAGCAGCTTGGGGGACAGGCGTGAGGGCTACACCTTC
-	once	TRBV7-3	TRBJ2-6	CASSSTIGEIGANVLTF	TGTGCCAGCAGCTCAACAATAGGGGAAATTGGGGCCAACGTCCTGACTTTC
-	few	TRBV28	TRBJ2-3	CASSLSDTQYF	TGTGCCAGCAGTTTATCAGATACGCAGTATTTT
-	-	TRBV6-1	TRBJ1-6	CASSDRENSPLHF	TGTGCCAGCAGTGACAGAGAAAATTCACCCCTCCACTTT
TRBD1	-	TRBV27	TRBJ1-5	CASSPQGGNQPQHF	TGTGCCAGCAGTCCTCAGGGGGGCAATCAGCCCCAGCATTTT
TRBD1	-	TRBV11-2	TRBJ2-4	CASSPRDRAILAKNIQYF	TGTGCCAGCAGCCCCCGGGACAGGGCCATACTAGCCAAAAACATTCAGTACTTC
-	-	TRBV25-1	TRBJ1-4	CASRKSRTGEKLFF	TGTGCCAGCAGAAAGAGTAGGACCGGTGAAAAACTGTTTTTT
-	-	TRBV28	TRBJ2-1	CASRPPLAGEKFF	TGTGCCAGCAGACCCCCGTTAGCAGGGGAAAAGTTCTTC
-	-	TRBV7-9	TRBJ2-7	CASSPPPGAPQF	TGTGCCAGCAGCCCCCCCCCGGGCGCCCCCCAGTTC
-	-	TRBV7-2	TRBJ2-7	CASSLGRTYEQYF	TGTGCCAGCAGCTTAGGCAGAACCTACGAGCAGTACTTC